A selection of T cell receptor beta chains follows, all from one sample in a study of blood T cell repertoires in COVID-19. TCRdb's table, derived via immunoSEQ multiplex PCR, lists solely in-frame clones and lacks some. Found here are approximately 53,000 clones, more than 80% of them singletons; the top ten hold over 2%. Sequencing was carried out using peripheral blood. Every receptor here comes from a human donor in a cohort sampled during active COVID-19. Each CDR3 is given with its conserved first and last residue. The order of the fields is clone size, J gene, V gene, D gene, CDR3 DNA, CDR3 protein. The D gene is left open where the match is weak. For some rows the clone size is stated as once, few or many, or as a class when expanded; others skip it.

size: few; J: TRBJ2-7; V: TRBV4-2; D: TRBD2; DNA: TGTGCCAGCAGCCCCTCGGGACTATCCGTCGGGAACGAGCAGTACTTC; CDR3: CASSPSGLSVGNEQYF
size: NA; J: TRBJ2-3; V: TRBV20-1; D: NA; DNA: TGCAGTGCTAACCCTGGGCCGACGCAGTATTTT; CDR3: CSANPGPTQYF
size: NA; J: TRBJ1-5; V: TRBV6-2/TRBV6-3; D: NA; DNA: TGTGCCAGCAGCACAGGGTTTAGCAATCAGCCCCAGCATTTT; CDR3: CASSTGFSNQPQHF
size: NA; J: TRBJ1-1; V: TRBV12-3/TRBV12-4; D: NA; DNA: TGTGCCACCAAGCCCCCACGATCTGAAGCTTTCTTT; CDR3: CATKPPRSEAFF
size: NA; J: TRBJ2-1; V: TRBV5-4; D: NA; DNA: TGTGCCAGCAGTCTTGATAGGGGATCCTACAATGAGCAGTTCTTC; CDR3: CASSLDRGSYNEQFF
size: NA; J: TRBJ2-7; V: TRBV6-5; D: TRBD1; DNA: TGTGCCAGCATGGAGGGACAGGGCACACTCTACGAGCAGTACTTC; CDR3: CASMEGQGTLYEQYF
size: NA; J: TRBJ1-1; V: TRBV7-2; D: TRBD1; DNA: TGTGCCAGCAGCCCGACAGGGGATAAAGCTTTCTTT; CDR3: CASSPTGDKAFF
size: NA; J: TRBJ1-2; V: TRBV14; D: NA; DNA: TGTGCCAGCACCCCCCCTGGGGCAACTAACTATGGCTACACCTTC; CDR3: CASTPPGATNYGYTF
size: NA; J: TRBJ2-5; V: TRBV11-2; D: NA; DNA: TGTGCCAGCAGCTTAGTGGACTACCAAGAGACCCAGTACTTC; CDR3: CASSLVDYQETQYF
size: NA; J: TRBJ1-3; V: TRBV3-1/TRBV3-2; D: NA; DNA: TGTGCCAGCAGCCCGTCGACCATATATTTT; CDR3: CASSPSTIYF
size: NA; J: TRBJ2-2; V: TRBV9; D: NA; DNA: TGTGCCAGCAGCGTAGATACGAGCACCGGGGAGCTGTTTTTT; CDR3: CASSVDTSTGELFF
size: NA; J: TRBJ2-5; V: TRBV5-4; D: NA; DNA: TGTGCCAGCAGCTTGGTGGAGGTGCAAGAGACCCAGTACTTC; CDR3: CASSLVEVQETQYF
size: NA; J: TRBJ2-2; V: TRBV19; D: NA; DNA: TGTGCCAGTAGCCCAATGCGGGGACCCGGGGAGCTGTTTTTT; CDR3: CASSPMRGPGELFF
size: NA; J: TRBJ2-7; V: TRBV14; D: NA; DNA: TGTGCCAGCAGCCAACGAGACTTTCCCCACGAGCAGTACTTC; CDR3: CASSQRDFPHEQYF
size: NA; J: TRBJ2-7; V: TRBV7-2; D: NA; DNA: TGTGCCAGCAGCTTAGCGCCGGTCTACGAGCAGTACTTC; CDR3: CASSLAPVYEQYF
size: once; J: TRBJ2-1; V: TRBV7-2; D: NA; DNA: TGTGCCAGCAGCTTAGACGGGACTGTCGGTAATGAGCAGTTCTTC; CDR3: CASSLDGTVGNEQFF
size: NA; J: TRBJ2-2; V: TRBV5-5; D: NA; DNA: TGTGCCAGCAGCTTGGGGGCCCGTCAGTCCACCGGGGAGCTGTTTTTT; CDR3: CASSLGARQSTGELFF
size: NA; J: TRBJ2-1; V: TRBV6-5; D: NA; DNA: TGTGCCAGCAGTAGCCTGGGCAACTCCTACAATGAGCAGTTCTTC; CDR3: CASSSLGNSYNEQFF
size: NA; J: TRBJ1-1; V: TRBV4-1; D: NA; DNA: TGCGCCAGCAGCCCCTCCAGGGACTGGGGCACTGAAGCTTTCTTT; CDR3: CASSPSRDWGTEAFF
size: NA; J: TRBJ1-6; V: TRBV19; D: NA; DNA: TGTGCCAGTAGTACCTTAACAGGGAGAAATTCACCCCTCCACTTT; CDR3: CASSTLTGRNSPLHF
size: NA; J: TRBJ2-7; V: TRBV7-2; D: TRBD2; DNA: TGTGCCAGCAGCTTAGCTGCTAGCGGGGGCTCCTACGAGCAGTACTTC; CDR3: CASSLAASGGSYEQYF
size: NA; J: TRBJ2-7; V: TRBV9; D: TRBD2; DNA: TGTGCCAGCAGCCAAACTAGCGGGAGCTACGAGCAGTACTTC; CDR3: CASSQTSGSYEQYF
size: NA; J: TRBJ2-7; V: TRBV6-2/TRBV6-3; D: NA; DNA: TGTGCCAGCAGTAAAACAGACGTAAAGCAGTACTTC; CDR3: CASSKTDVKQYF
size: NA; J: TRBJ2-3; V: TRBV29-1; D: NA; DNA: TGCAGCGTTGAAGGGATCGGATTACAGACCCACACAGATACGCAGTATTTT; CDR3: CSVEGIGLQTHTDTQYF
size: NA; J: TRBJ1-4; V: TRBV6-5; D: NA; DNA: TGTGCCAGCAGCAAAGGGGGGGCGTTTCTTGAAAAACTGTTTTTT; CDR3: CASSKGGAFLEKLFF
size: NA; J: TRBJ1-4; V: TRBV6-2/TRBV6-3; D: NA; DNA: TGTGCCAGCAGTTACTCGAGAACGGGGGGTGAAAAACTGTTTTTT; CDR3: CASSYSRTGGEKLFF
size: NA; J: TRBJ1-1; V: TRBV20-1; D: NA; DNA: TGCAGTGCTAGTTTCAGTAATCGGAACACTGAAGCTTTCTTT; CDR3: CSASFSNRNTEAFF
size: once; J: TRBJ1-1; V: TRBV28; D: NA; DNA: TGTGCCAGCAGTCCTATCGGCCCCTTTTTTGGGGGGGGGAACACTGAAGCTTTCTTT; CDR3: CASSPIGPFFGGGNTEAFF
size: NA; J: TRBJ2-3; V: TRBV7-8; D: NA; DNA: TGTGCCAGCAGGGGGAGAACCACAGATACGCAGTATTTT; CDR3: CASRGRTTDTQYF
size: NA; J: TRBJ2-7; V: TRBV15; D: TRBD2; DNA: TGTGCCACCAGCAGAGAGAGCGGCGGGGGTTTCTACGAGCAGTACTTC; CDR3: CATSRESGGGFYEQYF
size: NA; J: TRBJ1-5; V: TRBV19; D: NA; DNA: TGTGCCAGTACCAAGCAGGGGAATCAGCCCCAGCATTTT; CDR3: CASTKQGNQPQHF
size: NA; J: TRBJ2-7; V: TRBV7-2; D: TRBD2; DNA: TGTGCCACCCGCCCTTTAAGAGCGGGGCTTTCCTACGAGCAGTACTTC; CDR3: CATRPLRAGLSYEQYF
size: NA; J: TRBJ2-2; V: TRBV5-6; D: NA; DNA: TGTGCCAGCAGCTTGACACGAAACACCGGGGAGCTGTTTTTT; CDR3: CASSLTRNTGELFF
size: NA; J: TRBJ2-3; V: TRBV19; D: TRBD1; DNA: TGTGCCAGTAGGGACAGGGCCACTAGCACAGATACGCAGTATTTT; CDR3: CASRDRATSTDTQYF
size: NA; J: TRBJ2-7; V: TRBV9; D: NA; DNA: TGTGCCAGCAGCGTTCGGCGGGGGCCCTACGAGCAGTACTTC; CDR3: CASSVRRGPYEQYF
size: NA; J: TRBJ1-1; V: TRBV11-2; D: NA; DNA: TGTGCCAGCAGCTCCGGGTGGCTGAACACTGAAGCTTTCTTT; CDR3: CASSSGWLNTEAFF
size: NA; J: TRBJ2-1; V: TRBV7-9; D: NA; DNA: TGTGCCAGCACCTCCGGGAGGGGGCTGCCCTTGGCCTACAATGAGCAGTTCTTC; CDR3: CASTSGRGLPLAYNEQFF
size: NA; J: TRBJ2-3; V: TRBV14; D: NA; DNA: TGTGCCAGCAGCCAAGTGGGAGCTATGCTGGCGGGGTTGACAGATACGCAGTATTTT; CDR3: CASSQVGAMLAGLTDTQYF
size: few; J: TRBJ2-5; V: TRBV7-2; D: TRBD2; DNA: TGTGCCAGCAGCTTAATAGGGACTAGCTTCCAAGAGACCCAGTACTTC; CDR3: CASSLIGTSFQETQYF
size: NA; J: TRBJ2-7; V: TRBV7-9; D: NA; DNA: TGTGCCAGCAGCCCAGGTCCTTCCTACGAGCAGTACTTC; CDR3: CASSPGPSYEQYF
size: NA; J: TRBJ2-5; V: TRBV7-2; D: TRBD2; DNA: TGTGCCAGCAGCCCCGCGGGGGTTGGAGAGACCCAGTACTTC; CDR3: CASSPAGVGETQYF
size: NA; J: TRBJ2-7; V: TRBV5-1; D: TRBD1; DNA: TGCGCCAGCAGCCCGGGACAGGGTCCATACGAGCAGTACTTC; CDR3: CASSPGQGPYEQYF
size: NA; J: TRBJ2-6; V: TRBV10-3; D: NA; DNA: TGTGCCATCAGTGAGATGGCAGGGAAAAAAACCCCCATTGGGGCCAACGTCCTGACTTTC; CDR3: CAISEMAGKKTPIGANVLTF
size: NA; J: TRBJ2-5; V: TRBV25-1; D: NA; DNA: TGTGCCAGCAGTGATGCCGACAGGCGGGAGACCCAGTACTTC; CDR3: CASSDADRRETQYF
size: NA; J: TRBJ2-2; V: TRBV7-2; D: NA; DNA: NA; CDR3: CASSLARRAGELFF
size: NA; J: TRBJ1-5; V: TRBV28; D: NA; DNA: TGTGCCAGCAGCCCCCGGCAGGTAGGGAGCCAGCCCCAGCATTTT; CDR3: CASSPRQVGSQPQHF
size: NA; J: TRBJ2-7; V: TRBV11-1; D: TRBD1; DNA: TGTGCCAGCCGAGGGACAGCTTCCTACGAGCAGTACTTC; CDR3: CASRGTASYEQYF
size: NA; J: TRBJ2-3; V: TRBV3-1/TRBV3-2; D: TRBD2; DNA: TGTGCCAGCAGGCAAGCGGGGGGGGTCGTAGATACGCAGTATTTT; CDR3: CASRQAGGVVDTQYF
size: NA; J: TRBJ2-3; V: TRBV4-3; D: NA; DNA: TGCGCCAGCAGCCAAGATGAAGGGGGTGTCACAGATACGCAGTATTTT; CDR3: CASSQDEGGVTDTQYF
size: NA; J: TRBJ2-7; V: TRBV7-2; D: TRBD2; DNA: TGTGCCAGCAGGCCTAGCGGGGGGCGAGCCTACGAGCAGTACTTC; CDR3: CASRPSGGRAYEQYF
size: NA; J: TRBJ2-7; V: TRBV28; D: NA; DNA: TGTGCCAGCGCGGACAGTCTCTACGAGCAGTACTTC; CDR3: CASADSLYEQYF
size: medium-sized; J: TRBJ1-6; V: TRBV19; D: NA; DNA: TGTGCCAGTAGTTGGATCGGGGGTACTAATTCACCCCTCCACTTT; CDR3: CASSWIGGTNSPLHF
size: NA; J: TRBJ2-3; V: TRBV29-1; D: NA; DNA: TGCAGCGTTGTTCTAGCCCCCCACACAGATACGCAGTATTTT; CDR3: CSVVLAPHTDTQYF
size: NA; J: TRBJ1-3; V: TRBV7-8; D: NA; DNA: TGTGCCAGCAGCTTAATCAGGGGCAGTGGAAACACCATATATTTT; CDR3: CASSLIRGSGNTIYF
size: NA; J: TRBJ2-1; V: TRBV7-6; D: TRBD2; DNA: TGTGCCAGCAGCTTAGGGCTGGAACTAGCGGGAGTCCATGAGCAGTTCTTC; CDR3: CASSLGLELAGVHEQFF